These 8 T cell receptor beta chains originate from one sample sequenced in a study of cytomegalovirus exposure and HLA in healthy donors (dated by TCRdb to 2015 to 2018). Libraries were constructed by the immunoSEQ multiplex PCR assay. A mixture of 60 forward primers for TCR Vbeta segments and 13 reverse primers for TCR Jbeta segments was used in the multiplex PCR. TCRdb holds this immuneACCESS table with in-frame rearrangements only. Some clones are missing; in checked studies, unresolved V genes explain under half, and the rest has no known cause. This sample lists under 150,000 clones; over 75% were detected once. Approximately 8.8% of the sample is in the top ten clones. Sequencing was performed on PBMCs. These receptors were taken from a woman aged 45-60 years in good health and CMV-seropositive.

This sequence joins TRBV7-6 and TRBJ2-2; a possible D gene is TRBD2 (5 bases). V lost 1 base to trimming and J lost 7 bases, with 19 bases between them. Germline V gene lookup returns CDR1 SGHVS and CDR2 FNYEAQ. The CDR3 consists of 17 residues. The DNA of the CDR3 is TGTGCCAGCAGCTTAGGCCCGGGCACCGCCGAGGGCGGGGAGCTGTTTTTT. Amino acids: CASSLGPGTAEGGELFF. Supplemented by reference TRBV7-6 and TRBJ2-2, the full variable domain reads GAGVSQSPRYKVTKRGQDVALRCDPISGHVSLYWYRQALGQGPEFLTYFNYEAQQDKSGLPNDRFSAERPEGSISTLTIQRTEQRDSAMYRCASSLGPGTAEGGELFFGEGSRLTVL.

In this sample, this clone turned up once. The rearrangement joins TRBV11-3 to TRBJ1-6; D is unresolved. Trimming removed 3 bases from V and 6 bases from J, with 6 bases in between. This CDR3 contains 13 residues. The germline V gene encodes CDR1 SGHNT and CDR2 YENEEA. CDR3 amino acids: CASSLHGNSPLHF. CDR3 DNA sequence: TGTGCCAGCAGCTTGCACGGTAATTCACCCCTCCACTTT.

The V call is TRBV5-1, the J call TRBJ2-5; 9 bases are shared with TRBD2. After removal of 4 bases from V and 5 bases from J, the junction contained 9 bases not matched to a gene. The germline gives CDR1 SGHRS, CDR2 YFSETQ. The CDR3 sequence is 15 residues long. The CDR3 is CASSPAATSGETQYF. The CDR3 DNA reads TGCGCCAGCAGCCCCGCCGCGACTAGCGGCGAGACCCAGTACTTC.

This clone was seen only a few times. This chain links TRBV6-1 with TRBJ2-2; the match to TRBD1 covers 7 bases. CDR1 is MNHNS and CDR2 is SASEGT in the germline V gene. J lost 1 base, V lost 11 bases, and 7 bases had no gene match. The CDR3 runs to 14 residues. This CDR3 reads CAAWDRGNTGELFF. The CDR3 DNA reads TGTGCCGCCTGGGACAGAGGGAACACCGGGGAGCTGTTTTTT.

With regard to this clone: The CDR3 ends on some other residue instead of the conserved phenylalanine or tryptophan, so this is likely a read error. The chain is built from TRBV6-5 and TRBJ2-4; tentative D call: TRBD2 (6 bases). The CDR3 is made up of 14 amino acids. Germline V lookup: CDR1 MNHEY, CDR2 SVGAGI. Trimming left V 5 bases short and J 6 bases short, with 14 bases between. DNA for the CDR3: TGTGCCAGCAGTGTGGGGTGGGGAGGAAACATTCAGTACCTC. Protein product: CASSVGWGGNIQYL.

The chain employs TRBV28 and TRBJ1-2; 7 bases match TRBD1. This CDR3 is 13 amino acids long. Germline V lookup: CDR1 MDHEN, CDR2 SYDVKM. The V segment lost 8 bases and the J segment 8 bases; nucleotides outside the gene matches: 11. The CDR3 DNA reads as TGTGCCAGCCAGACTACGGACAGGAGGGGCTACACCTTC. This codes for CASQTTDRRGYTF.

The chain is built from TRBV4-1 and TRBJ1-4; the D is unclear. In germline, CDR1 is MGHRA, CDR2 YSYEKL. V was clipped by 1 base and J by 7 bases, with 13 bases between them. The CDR3 sequence is 15 residues long. CDR3 sequence: CASSQVWTAGEKLFF. The CDR3 coding sequence is TGCGCCAGCAGCCAAGTCTGGACCGCGGGTGAAAAACTGTTTTTT.

The chain carries TRBV29-1 and TRBJ1-1; D is perhaps TRBD1 (6 bases). Germline V gene data show CDR1 as SQVTM and CDR2 as ANQGSEA. CDR3 length: 12 residues. The V and J ends lost 4 bases and 7 bases respectively, with 13 bases between them. Here the CDR3 DNA reads TGCAGCGTTGCTGGGACAAGGCTTGAAGCTTTCTTT. Translation: CSVAGTRLEAFF. Full variable domain (remainder filled in from reference TRBV29-1 and TRBJ1-1): SAVISQKPSRDICQRGTSLTIQCQVDSQVTMMFWYRQQPGQSLTLIATANQGSEATYESGFVIDKFPISRPNLTFSTLTVSNMSPEDSSIYLCSVAGTRLEAFFGQGTRLTVV.